Presented here are 23 T cell receptor beta chains from one specimen sequenced in a study of Ad26.COV2.S vaccination and SARS-CoV-2 variants. The data were produced by immunoSEQ multiplex PCR, yet TCRdb's version contains in-frame clones alone and is incomplete. This sample has about 350,000 clones, with about 88% found just once. The treatment denotes: roughly 18 received Ad26.COV2.S at low or high dose, single or two shots; roughly five received placebo; per-sample allocation not given. Sample collection was performed on day 63 after the first vaccine or placebo injection. Sequenced here: peripheral blood, sampled in a trial of Ad26.COV2.S vaccine versus placebo. The source of these receptors is a person between 18 and 65 years old who received the Ad26.COV2.S COVID-19 vaccine or a placebo.

The chain is built from TRBV9 and TRBJ2-3; a weak D match, TRBD1 (6 bases). CDR3 length: 15 residues. The germline gives CDR1 SGDLS, CDR2 YYNGEE. V lost 4 bases, J lost 4 bases, and 16 bases lay in between. CDR3 DNA: TGTGCCAGCAGCAGCAGGACAGTCTTCGCAGATACGCAGTATTTT. It codes for CASSSRTVFADTQYF.

J is TRBJ2-7 and V is TRBV3-1 (or the pseudogene TRBV3-2); 7 bases align to TRBD1. Germline V lookup: CDR1 LGHDT, CDR2 YNNKEL (reference sequence). The V and J ends lost 1 base and 5 bases, in that order; junction bases with no gene match: 5. This CDR3 contains 14 residues. The CDR3 nucleotides are TGTGCCAGCAGCCAAGCATTAGGGGGCAACGAGCAGTACTTC. Its translation is CASSQALGGNEQYF.

The V and J genes are TRBV3-1 (or the pseudogene TRBV3-2) and TRBJ2-2, with TRBD2 identical over 8 bases. V shed 4 bases, J shed 7 bases, and the junction held 11 bases outside the gene matches. Germline values: CDR1 LGHDT, CDR2 YNNKEL (reference sequence). The CDR3 runs to 16 residues. As DNA, the CDR3 is TGTGCCAGCAGCCCCAGAAGCGGGAGAGAAGTCGGGGAGCTGTTTTTT. It encodes CASSPRSGREVGELFF.

This chain connects TRBV5-1 to TRBJ2-6; D is undetermined. Germline loops: CDR1 SGHRS, CDR2 YFSETQ. Trimming stripped 8 bases from V and 0 bases from J, with 9 bases between. The CDR3 sequence is 14 residues long. The CDR3 DNA is TGCGCCAGAGTATCTAGCTCTGGGGCCAACGTCCTGACTTTC. Amino acid sequence: CARVSSSGANVLTF.

The chain is built from TRBV6-2 or TRBV6-3 and TRBJ2-7, with D perhaps TRBD1 (5 bases). The V and J ends lost 1 base and 0 bases respectively, with 13 bases between them. CDR1 MNHEY and CDR2 SVGEGT come from the germline V gene. The CDR3 is 16 residues long. The CDR3 DNA sequence: TGTGCCAGCAGTTACTGGGGCAGCGAAAGCTCCTACGAGCAGTACTTC. It translates to CASSYWGSESSYEQYF.

CDR3 residues: CASSLQGSYGYTF. The CDR3 coding sequence is TGTGCCAGTAGCCTCCAGGGTAGCTATGGCTACACCTTC. The chain recombines TRBV19 with TRBJ1-2, with D maybe TRBD1 (5 bases). V lost 6 bases to trimming and J lost 4 bases, with 12 bases between them. Looked up from germline, CDR1 is LNHDA and CDR2 is SQIVND (reference sequence). The CDR3 consists of 13 residues.

The chain uses TRBV24-1 and TRBJ2-5; weak D call: TRBD1 (6 bases). Trimming took off 4 bases at V and 2 bases at J, with 10 bases between the two ends. CDR1 and CDR2 from the germline V gene are KGHDR and SFDVKD. The CDR3 covers 14 residues. CDR3 protein: CATSEADRQETQYF. The CDR3 DNA reads as TGTGCCACCAGTGAGGCGGACAGACAAGAGACCCAGTACTTC.

The V and J genes are TRBV6-2 or TRBV6-3 and TRBJ1-6, with TRBD1 identical over 9 bases. The ends lost 5 bases at V and 5 bases at J; junction bases unmatched: 4. This CDR3 has 15 residues. Germline V lookup: CDR1 MNHEY, CDR2 SVGEGT. CDR3 in DNA: TGTGCCAGCAGTCACAGGGGGCCCGATAATTCACCCCTCCACTTT. As protein: CASSHRGPDNSPLHF.

This chain's CDR3 is CASTWGYNEQFF. In DNA, the CDR3 is TGTGCCAGTACTTGGGGCTACAATGAGCAGTTCTTC. The V call is TRBV19, the J call TRBJ2-1; D remains ambiguous. Germline CDR1 reads LNHDA; CDR2 reads SQIVND (reference sequence). This CDR3 is built from 12 residues. The V gene lost 7 bases and the J gene lost 3 bases, with 7 bases spanning the gap.

The chain carries TRBV4-3 and TRBJ2-5; 8 positions match TRBD2. The germline gives CDR1 LGHNA, CDR2 YSLEER. The V gene end was trimmed by 2 bases and the J gene end by 5 bases; junction bases not matched to a gene: 13. There are 17 residues in the CDR3. The CDR3 nucleotides read TGCGCCAGCAGCCAAATGACAGCGGGGGCCTCGCGGGAGACCCAGTACTTC. Its translation is CASSQMTAGASRETQYF.

The chain employs TRBV6-5 and TRBJ2-3, with 11 bases that match TRBD2. The CDR3 length is 14 residues. The V gene's germline CDR1 is MNHEY and CDR2 SVGAGI. The V segment lost 11 bases and the J segment 3 bases; nucleotides outside the gene matches: 7. The CDR3 nucleotides are TGTGCCGGTAGCGGGGGGGCCGGGACAGATACGCAGTATTTT. Amino acid sequence: CAGSGGAGTDTQYF.

This clone was recorded a few times. The chain employs TRBV7-8 and TRBJ1-4; maybe TRBD1 (6 bases). Germline loops: CDR1 SGHVS, CDR2 FQNEAQ. V was shortened by 5 bases and J by 8 bases, with 18 bases between the two germline ends. The CDR3 runs 15 residues. CDR3 protein: CASSLEQGMWEKLFF. The CDR3 DNA reads as TGTGCCAGCAGCCTAGAACAGGGAATGTGGGAAAAACTGTTTTTT.

The CDR3 sequence: CASSQGDRGKYTEAFF. CDR3 bases: TGCGCCAGCAGCCAAGGGGACAGGGGGAAGTACACTGAAGCTTTCTTT. V is TRBV4-1 and J is TRBJ1-1, with 11 bases aligning to TRBD1. The CDR3 totals 16 residues. CDR1 is MGHRA and CDR2 is YSYEKL in the germline V gene. V was clipped by 1 base and J by 3 bases; unmatched bases: 4.

The chain is built from TRBV7-6 and TRBJ2-7; D gene uncertain. Germline V CDR1 and CDR2: SGHVS, FNYEAQ. This CDR3 is 13 amino acids long. The ends were cut back, 5 bases at V and 3 bases at J, with 11 bases in the middle. As DNA, the CDR3 is TGTGCCAGCAGCCCCAGAGGAGTCTACGAGCAGTACTTC. Translation: CASSPRGVYEQYF.

The chain recombines TRBV7-2 with TRBJ2-3, with a tentative D call TRBD1 (6 bases). This CDR3 has 14 amino acids. The V gene's germline CDR1 is SGHTA and CDR2 FQGNSA. The ends were cut back, 7 bases at V and 1 base at J, with 12 bases in the middle. The CDR3 region is CASKTGIGTDTQYF. In nucleotides, the CDR3 is TGTGCCAGCAAAACAGGGATCGGCACAGATACGCAGTATTTT.

The chain employs TRBV24-1 and TRBJ2-7, with a possible D match to TRBD2 (5 bases). Germline CDR1 is KGHDR and CDR2 is SFDVKD. The V end was cut by 1 base, the J end by 2 bases, with 14 bases between. The CDR3 consists of 16 residues. The CDR3 sequence: CATSDLIWEIPYEQYF. CDR3 bases: TGTGCCACCAGTGATTTAATATGGGAGATCCCCTACGAGCAGTACTTC.

This sequence joins TRBV7-9 and TRBJ2-7; TRBD2 aligns across 14 bases. The CDR3 extends over 17 amino acids. The J segment lost 5 bases and the V segment lost 5 bases, leaving 11 bases of the junction unmatched. Germline-derived CDR1 and CDR2 are SEHNR and FQNEAQ (reference sequence). The CDR3 sequence is CASSIPGTSGSSHEQYF. The CDR3 nucleotides are TGTGCCAGCAGCATACCCGGGACTAGCGGGAGTAGTCACGAGCAGTACTTC.

The CDR3 region has the DNA TGTGCCAGCAGTTTATATAATAGCGGGGGGGCGGAGGAGACCCAGTACTTC. Residues: CASSLYNSGGAEETQYF. The gene calls are TRBV28 and TRBJ2-5, with TRBD2 identical over 11 bases. This CDR3 spans 17 amino acids. V shed 1 base and J 5 bases; nucleotides not matched to a gene: 9. Germline V CDR1 and CDR2: MDHEN, SYDVKM.

This clone has just one count. V is TRBV5-6 and J is TRBJ1-6; D is possibly TRBD1 (5 bases). Germline V gene lookup returns CDR1 SGHDT and CDR2 YYEEEE. CDR3 size: 17 residues. V was cut by 4 bases and J by 1 base, with 15 bases left in between. The CDR3 here is CASSPRGLRSYNSPLHF. Written as DNA, the CDR3 is TGTGCCAGCAGCCCGAGGGGTTTAAGGTCCTATAATTCACCCCTCCACTTT.

The chain employs TRBV19 and TRBJ1-1; no definite D call. The CDR3 spans 11 residues. V was trimmed by 8 bases and J by 0 bases, leaving 4 bases between them. Germline CDR1 is LNHDA and CDR2 is SQIVND (reference sequence). Written as DNA, the CDR3 is TGTGCCAGTTCTATGAACACTGAAGCTTTCTTT. It translates to CASSMNTEAFF.

This rearrangement joins TRBV3-1 (or the pseudogene TRBV3-2) to TRBJ2-7; the match to TRBD1 covers 9 bases. This CDR3 has 14 residues. Trimming took 5 bases from V and 4 from J; bases not matched to a gene: 6. The germline gives CDR1 LGHDT, CDR2 YNNKEL (reference sequence). CDR3 nucleotide sequence: TGTGCCAGCAGCTACGGACAGGGGATATACGAGCAGTACTTC. Protein sequence: CASSYGQGIYEQYF.

The chain links TRBV6-1 to TRBJ2-1, with 12 bases that match TRBD2. The germline V gene has CDR1 MNHNS and CDR2 SASEGT. J gave up 4 bases and V 2 bases, and 3 bases lay outside the gene matches. There are 16 residues in the CDR3. CDR3 nucleotides: TGTGCCAGCAGTGAAAGACTAGCGGGGGAGTACAATGAGCAGTTCTTC. Its translation is CASSERLAGEYNEQFF.

This chain connects TRBV29-1 to TRBJ2-5; the match to TRBD2 covers 7 bases. The CDR3 is 13 amino acids. Germline V CDR1 and CDR2: SQVTM, ANQGSEA. V gave up 4 bases and J gave up 5 bases; unmatched junction bases: 7. This chain's CDR3 is CSVGLAGTETQYF. CDR3 DNA sequence: TGCAGCGTTGGCTTAGCGGGCACTGAGACCCAGTACTTC.